This T cell receptor (beta chain) was retrieved from a study of blood T cell repertoires in COVID-19. Sequenced by immunoSEQ multiplex PCR; TCRdb stores in-frame clones only, minus some. The sample yields around 100,000 clones, roughly 92% seen once. This CDR3 region has 16 residues. CDR1 KGHSH and CDR2 LQKENI come from the germline V gene. Trimming took off 5 bases at V and 0 bases at J, with 14 bases between the two ends. This receptor was obtained from a man in his sixties or seventies with acute or convalescent COVID-19. This chain links TRBV18 with TRBJ2-1, with D unresolved. Sequenced input: peripheral blood. CDR3 amino acids: CASSSLERSSYNEQFF. CDR3 bases: TGTGCCAGCTCAAGTCTCGAAAGGAGCTCCTACAATGAGCAGTTCTTC.